The entry that follows covers one TCR beta chain sequence. This clone was seen just once. No antigen is known for it. Base qualities are not at hand, and no much larger clone is one base apart. Patients were selected on the basis of adequate residual fresh-frozen tumor tissue and more than two years of available survival data. None of the glioblastoma patients carried an isocitrate dehydrogenase mutation, although molecular status otherwise varied. PBMC were collected before vaccination, two weeks after the third vaccination, and at tumor progression if progression occurred. The Qiagen DNeasy Blood extraction Kit was used to extract genomic DNA. Using the immunoSEQ assay, TCRB CDR3 regions were amplified from about 1.9 micrograms of genomic DNA, or from all available DNA when less than that was on hand. The multiplex PCR relied on 60 forward primers for TCR V beta segments and 13 reverse primers for J beta segments. To estimate the number of reads per starting template, synthetic control templates were added to each sample at limiting dilution. Reads of 87 bp were generated by sequencing on the Illumina HiSeq System. The original methods were these. PCR and sequencing errors were removed by merging closely related sequences with a nearest neighbor algorithm. TCR overlap was defined as the percentage of unique tumor TCR beta sequences that were also found in the peripheral blood of the same patient. The table was pulled from immuneACCESS by TCRdb, which kept in-frame rearrangements only. Such tables lose some clones; where checked, under half of the loss comes from unresolved V genes, and the rest has no known cause. From that table come the V and J calls and clone size; the DNA was used to work out D and trimming. For this sample the table gives 100,000 or so clones, of which approximately 84% were detected only once. The ten largest clones add up to approximately 14% of the sample.

Trimming costs V 0 bases and J 6 bases, and their ends lie 12 bases apart. Including cysteine and phenylalanine, the CDR3 has 15 amino acids. Just CDR3 DNA is preserved here, 45 bases in frame from base 1. Reading the germline V gene (reference sequence) gives CDR1 LNHDA and CDR2 SQIVND. This record belongs to a study of glioma-infiltrating T cells after dendritic cell vaccination listed by TCRdb under 2016. Regarding the study in general: The cohort included around 15 glioblastoma patients drawn from Phase I and II dendritic cell vaccination trials, of whom 9 were newly diagnosed and 6 had recurrent disease. Survival after dendritic cell vaccination was correlated with TCR sequencing metrics such as TIL content and the overlap between tumor and blood repertoires. Deep sequencing of TCR beta CDR3 regions was used to quantify tumor-infiltrating lymphocyte content and compare tumor and blood repertoires in dendritic cell-vaccinated glioblastoma patients. Autologous tumor lysate-pulsed dendritic cell vaccination was administered to the patients between about 2002 and 2013. The vaccine was prepared from monocyte-derived dendritic cells that were cultured for seven days with IL-4 and GM-CSF and then pulsed overnight with autologous tumor lysate. Each patient was given three intradermal dendritic cell vaccine injections, spaced two weeks apart, in the arm below the axilla. The paper's findings and limits, for the study overall: The cohort was small and heterogeneous, and full blood and tumor sets were available for few patients, with initial-recurrent tumor pairs available for even fewer patients. TCR clonality showed no direct relationship with survival, which suggests that a diverse polyclonal response may matter. The response model built on TCR overlap across three groups was characterized as speculative, with prospective validation still needed. After dendritic cell vaccination, a higher estimated pretreatment TIL content predicted longer time to progression and longer overall survival.

This sequence originates from a human donor with glioblastoma. The rearrangement joined TRBV19 to TRBJ1-5, with the D gene too uncertain to name. This specimen was blood, taken before dendritic cell vaccination. Here the CDR3 is given as CASSIEEGLRQPQHF. The DNA reads as follows: TGTGCCAGTAGTATAGAGGAGGGTTTGCGTCAGCCCCAGCATTTT. Extended through the reference TRBV19 and TRBJ1-5 proteins, this CDR3 yields the full variable domain: DGGITQSPKYLFRKEGQNVTLSCEQNLNHDAMYWYRQDPGQGLRLIYYSQIVNDFQKGDIAEGYSVSREKKESFPLTVTSAQKNPTAFYLCASSIEEGLRQPQHFGDGTRLSIL.